This entry describes one T cell receptor (beta chain). Its antigen is as yet unknown. This CDR3 contains 13 residues. Germline CDR1 SGHNT, CDR2 YYREEE (reference sequence). The V and J ends lost 0 bases and 5 bases respectively, with 8 bases between them. The sample is drawn from a study of beta chain features in type 1 diabetes. In the study overall: Patients looked much like healthy donors when it came to age, gender and cell yields.

The authors sorted CD4+ naive, central memory, regulatory and stem cell-like memory cells via CD45RO/CCR7/CD25/CD127/CD95/CD27. General study results and limits: Shortening of TCRB CDR3s, moderate but significant, appeared in all four CD4+ subsets of Type 1 diabetes patients.

TCRB transcripts that were expressed got sequenced, as all of the isolated RNA had been reverse transcribed. Libraries were prepared by immunoSEQ multiplex PCR; TCRdb keeps only in-frame clonotypes and omits some of them. The profile shows about 710,000 clones, around 15% of them singletons. The chain uses TRBV5-4 and TRBJ1-2; D remains unclear. This TCR was sampled from a man younger than 30 with type 1 diabetes. The sequenced material came from naive CD4+ T cells from blood. The CDR3 nucleotides read TGTGCCAGCAGCTTGGACTCGATATATGGCTACACCTTC. The encoded protein is CASSLDSIYGYTF.